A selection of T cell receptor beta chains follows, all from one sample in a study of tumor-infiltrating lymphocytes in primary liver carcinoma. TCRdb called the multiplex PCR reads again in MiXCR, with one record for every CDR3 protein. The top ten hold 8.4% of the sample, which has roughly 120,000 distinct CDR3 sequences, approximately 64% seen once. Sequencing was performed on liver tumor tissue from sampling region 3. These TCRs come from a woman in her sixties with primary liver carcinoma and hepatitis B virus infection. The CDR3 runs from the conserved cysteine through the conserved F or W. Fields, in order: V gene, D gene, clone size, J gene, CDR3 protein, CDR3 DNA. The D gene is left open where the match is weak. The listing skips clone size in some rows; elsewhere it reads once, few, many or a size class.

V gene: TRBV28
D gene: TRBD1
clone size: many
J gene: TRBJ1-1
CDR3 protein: CASRRQGGSTEAFF
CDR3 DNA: TGTGCCAGCAGGCGACAGGGGGGAAGCACTGAAGCTTTCTTT

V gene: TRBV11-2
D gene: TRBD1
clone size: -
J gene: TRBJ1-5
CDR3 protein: CASSRGTGGNQPQHF
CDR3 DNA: TGTGCCAGCAGTAGGGGGACAGGGGGTAATCAGCCCCAGCATTTT

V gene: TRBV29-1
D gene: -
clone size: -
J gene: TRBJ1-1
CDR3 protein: CNVVQTRGTEAFF
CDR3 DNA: TGTAACGTTGTTCAGACGAGAGGGACTGAAGCTTTCTTT

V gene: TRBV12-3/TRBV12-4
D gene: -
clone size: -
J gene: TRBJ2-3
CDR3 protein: CGSSHRARSTDTQNF
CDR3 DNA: TGTGGCAGCAGTCACAGGGCGCGTAGCACAGATACGCAGAATTTT

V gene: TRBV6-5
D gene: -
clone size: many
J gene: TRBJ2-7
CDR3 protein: CASSNQGTGTIEQYF
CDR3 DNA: TGTGCCAGCAGTAACCAGGGGACCGGGACTATCGAGCAGTACTTC

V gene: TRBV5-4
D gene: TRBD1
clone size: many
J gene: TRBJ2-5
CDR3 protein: CASSSGQGRLETQYF
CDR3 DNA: TGTGCCAGCAGCTCCGGACAGGGAAGGTTAGAGACCCAGTACTTC

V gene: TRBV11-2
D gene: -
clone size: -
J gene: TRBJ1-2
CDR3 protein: CASSLGQSHGYTF
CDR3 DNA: TGTGCCAGCAGCTTAGGCCAGTCTCATGGCTACACCTTC

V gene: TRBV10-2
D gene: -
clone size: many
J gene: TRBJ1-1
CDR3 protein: CASRAGTRNTEAFF
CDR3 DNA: TGCGCCAGCAGGGCGGGGACAAGAAACACTGAAGCTTTCTTT

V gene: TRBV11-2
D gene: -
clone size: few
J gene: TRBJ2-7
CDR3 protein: CASSLWGHEQYF
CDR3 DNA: TGTGCCAGCAGCTTATGGGGCCATGAGCAGTACTTC

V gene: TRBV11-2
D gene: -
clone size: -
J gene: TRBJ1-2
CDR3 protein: CASDQAVSYDYTF
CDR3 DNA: TGTGCCAGCGATCAGGCAGTATCGTATGACTACACCTTC

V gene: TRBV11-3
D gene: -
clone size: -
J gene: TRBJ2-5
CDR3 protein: CANSLAGQETQYF
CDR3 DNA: TGTGCCAACAGCTTAGCAGGGCAGGAGACCCAGTACTTC

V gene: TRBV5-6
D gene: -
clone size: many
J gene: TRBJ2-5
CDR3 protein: CASSSDSGIETQYF
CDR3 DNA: TGTGCCAGCAGCTCGGACAGTGGCATCGAGACCCAGTACTTC

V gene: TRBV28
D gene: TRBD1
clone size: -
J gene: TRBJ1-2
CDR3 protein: CASSLDVGGFINYGYTF
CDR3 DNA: TGTGCCAGCAGTTTGGATGTAGGGGGCTTCATAAACTATGGCTACACCTTC

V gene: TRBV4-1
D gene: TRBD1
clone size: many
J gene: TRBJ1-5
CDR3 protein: CASSHTDRGRDQPQHF
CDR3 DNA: TGCGCCAGCAGCCATACGGACAGGGGAAGGGATCAGCCCCAGCATTTT

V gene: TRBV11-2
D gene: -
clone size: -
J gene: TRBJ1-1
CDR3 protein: CASSLAGRTTEAFF
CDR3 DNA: TGTGCTAGCAGCTTAGCGGGCAGGACGACTGAAGCTTTCTTT

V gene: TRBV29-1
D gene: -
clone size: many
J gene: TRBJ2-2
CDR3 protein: CSAPQGNTGELFF
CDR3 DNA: TGCAGCGCCCCGCAGGGGAACACCGGGGAGCTGTTTTTT

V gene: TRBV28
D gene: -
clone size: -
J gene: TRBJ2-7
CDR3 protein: CANSLYQGNSDQYF
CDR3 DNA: TGTGCCAACAGTTTGTATCAGGGGAATAGCGACCAGTACTTC

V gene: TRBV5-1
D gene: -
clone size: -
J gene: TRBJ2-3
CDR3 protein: CASSLSPAAGETHYF
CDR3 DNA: TGCGCCAGCAGCCTAAGTCCCGCGGCAGGGGAAACGCATTATTTT

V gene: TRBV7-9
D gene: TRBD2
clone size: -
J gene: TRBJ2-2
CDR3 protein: CASSFGLAGTVELFF
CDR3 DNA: TGTGCCAGCAGCTTCGGACTAGCGGGGACCGTGGAGCTGTTTTTT

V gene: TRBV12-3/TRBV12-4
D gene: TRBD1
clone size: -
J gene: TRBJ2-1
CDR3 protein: CASNPWDRNYNEQFF
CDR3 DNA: TGTGCCAGCAATCCCTGGGACAGAAATTACAATGAGCAGTTTTTC

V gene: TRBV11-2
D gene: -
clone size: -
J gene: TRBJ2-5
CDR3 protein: CVSRNVETQYF
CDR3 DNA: TGTGTCAGCAGGAATGTAGAGACCCAGTACTTT

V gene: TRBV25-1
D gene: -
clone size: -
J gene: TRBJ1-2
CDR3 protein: CASSAVTAQNYGYTF
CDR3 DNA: TGTGCCAGCAGTGCCGTGACGGCTCAAAACTATGGCTACACCTTC

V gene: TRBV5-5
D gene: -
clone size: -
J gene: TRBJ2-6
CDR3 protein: CASSSGYTSGANVLTF
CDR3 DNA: TGTGCCAGCAGCTCGGGATATACCTCTGGGGCCAACGTCCTGACTTTC

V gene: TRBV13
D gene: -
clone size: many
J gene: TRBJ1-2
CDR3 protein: CASSLVGSGYGYTF
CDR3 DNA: TGTGCCAGCAGCTTAGTGGGCTCCGGCTATGGCTACACCTTC

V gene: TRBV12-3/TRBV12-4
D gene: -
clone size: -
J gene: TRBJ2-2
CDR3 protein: CGSSRQGKNTGELFF
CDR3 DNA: TGTGGCAGCAGTAGGCAGGGGAAGAACACCGGGGAGCTGTTTTTT

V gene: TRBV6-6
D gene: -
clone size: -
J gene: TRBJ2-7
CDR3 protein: CASSYSPVEQYF
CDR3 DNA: TGTGCCAGTAGTTACTCCCCAGTCGAGCAGTACTTC

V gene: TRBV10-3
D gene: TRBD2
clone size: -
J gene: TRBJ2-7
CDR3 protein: CAISTKPGLAGKEQYF
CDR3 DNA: TGTGCCATCAGTACTAAACCGGGACTAGCGGGAAAGGAGCAGTACTTC

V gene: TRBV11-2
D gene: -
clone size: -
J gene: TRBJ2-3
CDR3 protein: CASNPLVTDTQYF
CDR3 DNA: TGTGCCAGCAACCCCCTCGTCACAGATACGCAGTATTTT

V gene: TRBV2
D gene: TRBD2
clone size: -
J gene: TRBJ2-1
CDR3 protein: CASSDWISGGGGEQFF
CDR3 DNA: TGTGCCAGCAGTGATTGGATTAGCGGGGGCGGAGGTGAGCAGTTCTTC

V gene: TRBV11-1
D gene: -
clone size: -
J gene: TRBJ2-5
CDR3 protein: CASNLRLTTKETQYF
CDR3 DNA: TGTGCCAGCAACTTACGACTAACGACGAAAGAGACCCAGTACTTC

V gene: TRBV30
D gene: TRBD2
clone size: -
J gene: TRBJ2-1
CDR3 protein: CAWNVQRDVDEKLF
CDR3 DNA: TGTGCCTGGAATGTCCAGCGGGACGTAGATGAGAAGTTATTC

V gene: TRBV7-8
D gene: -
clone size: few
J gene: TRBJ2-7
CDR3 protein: CASNLMELGGREQYF
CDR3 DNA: TGTGCCAGCAACTTAATGGAACTAGGTGGTCGCGAGCAGTACTTC

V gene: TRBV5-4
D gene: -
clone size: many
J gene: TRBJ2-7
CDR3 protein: CASSQDSYEQYF
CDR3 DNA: TGTGCCAGCAGCCAAGATTCCTACGAGCAGTACTTC

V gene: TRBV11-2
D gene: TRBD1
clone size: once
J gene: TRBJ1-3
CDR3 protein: CISSFTGASSGNTIYF
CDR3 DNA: TGTATCAGCAGCTTTACAGGGGCCAGCTCTGGAAACACCATATATTTT

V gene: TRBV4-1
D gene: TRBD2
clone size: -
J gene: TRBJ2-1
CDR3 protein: CASRQEPGGKYNEHFF
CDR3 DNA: TGCGCCAGCAGGCAAGAGCCGGGAGGGAAGTACAATGAGCACTTCTTC

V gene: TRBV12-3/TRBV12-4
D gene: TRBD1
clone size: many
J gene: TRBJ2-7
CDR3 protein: CASSSHRGSYEQYF
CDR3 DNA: TGTGCCAGCAGTTCTCACAGGGGGTCCTACGAGCAGTACTTC

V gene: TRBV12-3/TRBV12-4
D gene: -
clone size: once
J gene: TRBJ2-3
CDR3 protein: CTSSFGGLGTDTQYF
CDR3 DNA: TGTACCAGCAGTTTCGGAGGGCTCGGCACTGATACGCAGTATTTT

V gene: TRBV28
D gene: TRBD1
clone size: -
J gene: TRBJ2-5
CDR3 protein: CASIRTGLETQYF
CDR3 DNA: TGTGCCAGCATCCGGACAGGGCTGGAGACCCAGTACTTC

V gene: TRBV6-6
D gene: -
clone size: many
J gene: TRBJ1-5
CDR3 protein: CASSYWGGQPQHF
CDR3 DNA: TGTGCCAGCAGTTACTGGGGGGGTCAGCCCCAGCATTTT

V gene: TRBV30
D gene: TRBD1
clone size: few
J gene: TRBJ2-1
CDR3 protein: CAWSSDRNYNEQFF
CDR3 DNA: TGTGCCTGGAGTTCGGACAGGAATTACAATGAGCAGTTCTTC

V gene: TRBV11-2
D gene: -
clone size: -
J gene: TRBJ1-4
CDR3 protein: CASSFRDKDEKLFF
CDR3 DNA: TGTGCCAGCAGCTTCCGGGACAAGGACGAAAAACTATTTTTT

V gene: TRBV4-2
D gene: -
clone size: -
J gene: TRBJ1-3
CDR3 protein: CASSETGTSPGNTIYF
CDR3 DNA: TGTGCCAGCAGCGAAACGGGGACAAGCCCTGGAAACACCATATATTTT

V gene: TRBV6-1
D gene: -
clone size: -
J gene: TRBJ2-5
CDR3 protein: CASSADFGTVQETHYF
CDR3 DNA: TGTGCCAGCAGTGCAGATTTTGGGACGGTACAAGAGACCCATTACTTC